These 5 T cell receptor beta chains came from one sample sequenced in a study of blood T cells in healthy people across ages. The second PCR ran roughly 6 to 11 cycles with a sample-barcoded 5' primer and J-beta primers. In TCRdb, the 5' RACE reads were re-called with MiXCR into one record per CDR3 protein. The table includes some 700,000 distinct CDR3 sequences, roughly 45% detected once. What was sequenced was blood. These TCRs come from a woman aged 55 to 70 in good health.

The gene calls are TRBV10-3 and TRBJ2-7, with 11 bases matching TRBD2. The CDR3 length is 16 residues. Germline CDR1 is ENHRY and CDR2 is SYGVKD. The V gene end was trimmed by 6 bases and the J gene end by 4 bases; junction bases not matched to a gene: 11. The CDR3 region is CAISTRGTSGLYEQYF. The CDR3 DNA sequence: TGTGCCATCAGCACACGGGGGACTAGCGGATTATACGAGCAGTACTTC.

This chain connects TRBV30 to TRBJ2-3; D unclear. There are 12 residues in the CDR3. Germline-derived CDR1 and CDR2 are GTSNPN and SVGIG (reference sequence). V was clipped by 0 bases and J by 3 bases, with 4 bases between them. This CDR3 is CAWSVGTDTQYF. DNA for the CDR3: TGTGCCTGGAGTGTGGGTACAGATACGCAGTATTTT.

The chain is built from TRBV12-3 or TRBV12-4 and TRBJ2-5; perhaps TRBD2 as D (7 bases). Trimming took 6 bases from V and 4 from J, leaving 18 bases between them. The CDR3 has 15 residues. CDR3 residues: CASSEGGRGGETQYF. The CDR3 region has the DNA TGTGCCAGCAGCGAGGGGGGGAGGGGAGGAGAGACCCAGTACTTC.

The chain joins TRBV4-1 to TRBJ2-5, with 10 bases aligning to TRBD1. This CDR3 region has 15 residues. Trimming took 3 bases from V and 2 from J; bases not matched to a gene: 3. CDR1 and CDR2 from the germline V gene are MGHRA and YSYEKL. In DNA, the CDR3 is TGCGCCAGCAGCCACCCGGGACAGGGGCAAGAGACCCAGTACTTC. Residues: CASSHPGQGQETQYF.

The chain joins TRBV9 to TRBJ2-3; D not resolved. This CDR3 is 14 amino acids long. Germline V lookup: CDR1 SGDLS, CDR2 YYNGEE. The V end lost 2 bases, the J end lost 2 bases, and 9 bases lay between the germline ends. For the CDR3, the DNA is TGTGCCAGCAGCGTCTCTACATTCACAGATACGCAGTATTTT. Translated, it gives CASSVSTFTDTQYF.